The 27 T cell receptor beta chains reported below all come from one sample, sequenced in a study of CD8 T cells in ankylosing spondylitis. TCRdb analysed the 5' RACE reads with MiXCR anew, one entry per CDR3 protein. This repertoire shows approximately 140,000 distinct CDR3 sequences, roughly 7.7% found once; its top ten account for less than 7.5%. The sequenced sample was synovial fluid, either unsorted or a sorted T cell fraction (not recorded which). These receptors came from a male donor with ankylosing spondylitis.

In its sample, this clonotype was seen many times. The V gene is TRBV5-1, the J gene TRBJ2-3, with a tentative D call TRBD2 (5 bases). The V gene lost 6 bases and the J gene lost 4 bases, with 12 bases spanning the gap. The CDR3 has 13 amino acids. Germline CDR1 SGHRS, CDR2 YFSETQ. CDR3 sequence (DNA): TGCGCCAGCAAGGAGGTTGGGGCAGATACGCAGTATTTT. Translated: CASKEVGADTQYF. Together with reference TRBV5-1 and TRBJ2-3, the CDR3 gives the full variable domain: KAGVTQTPRYLIKTRGQQVTLSCSPISGHRSVSWYQQTPGQGLQFLFEYFSETQRNKGNFPGRFSGRQFSNSRSEMNVSTLELGDSALYLCASKEVGADTQYFGPGTRLTVL.

J is TRBJ2-1 and V is TRBV5-1; 9 bases agree with TRBD1. After removal of 4 bases from V and 5 bases from J, the junction contained 7 bases not matched to a gene. Per germline, CDR1 SGHRS and CDR2 YFSETQ. This CDR3 has 15 amino acids. DNA for the CDR3: TGCGCCAGCAGCCCCGGGACAGGGACTAACAATGAGCAGTTCTTC. As protein: CASSPGTGTNNEQFF.

The V call is TRBV5-1, the J call TRBJ2-7; no reliable D call. From germline, CDR1 is SGHRS and CDR2 YFSETQ. The CDR3 is 13 amino acids. Trimming removed 3 bases at V and 2 bases at J, with 9 bases between. For the CDR3, the DNA is TGCGCCAGCAGCTGGCAGGATGCCTACGAGCAGTACTTC. It encodes CASSWQDAYEQYF.

V is TRBV18 and J is TRBJ2-7; D gene unclear. Germline values: CDR1 KGHSH, CDR2 LQKENI. Trimming removed 4 bases at V and 0 bases at J, with 10 bases between. The CDR3 length is 14 residues. CDR3 in DNA: TGTGCCAGCTCACTGAAGTCAGACTCCTACGAGCAGTACTTC. Its translation: CASSLKSDSYEQYF.

The genes are TRBV7-2 and TRBJ2-6; no reliable D call. The CDR3 spans 16 residues. V dropped 4 bases and J dropped 3 bases, with 13 bases sitting between them. Per the germline V gene, CDR1 is SGHTA and CDR2 is FQGNSA. Here the CDR3 reads CASSSPGRSGANVLTF. The CDR3 DNA sequence: TGTGCCAGCAGCTCCCCGGGCAGGAGTGGGGCCAACGTCCTGACTTTC.

The chain combines TRBV6-2 or TRBV6-3 with TRBJ1-1; unclear D gene. The CDR3 sequence is 15 residues long. With 2 bases removed from V and 1 base from J, the gap between germline ends came to 11 bases. CDR1 is MNHEY and CDR2 is SVGEGT in the germline V gene. The CDR3 nucleotides are TGTGCCAGCAGTTACCTGGGATACTCGAACACTGAAGCTTTCTTT. It translates to CASSYLGYSNTEAFF.

Notes on this clonotype: Germline and junction disagree at one end, which may indicate a read error. The V and J genes are TRBV5-1 and TRBJ2-3; no firm D call. Germline V gives CDR1 SGHRS, CDR2 YFSETQ. CDR3 length: 14 residues. This chain's CDR3 is CAMSSGPLEDTQYF. The CDR3 bases are TGTGCCATGAGCTCCGGGCCGCTCGAAGATACGCAGTATTTT.

This clonotype has more than one count but fewer than ten. The genes are TRBV7-6 and TRBJ2-7; D remains unclear. The CDR3 totals 12 residues. Looked up from germline, CDR1 is SGHVS and CDR2 is FNYEAQ. V gave up 2 bases and J gave up 7 bases, with 9 bases separating them. CDR3: CASSLHSREQYF. As DNA, the CDR3 is TGTGCCAGCAGCTTACATTCTAGGGAGCAGTACTTC.

The V gene is TRBV5-1, the J gene TRBJ2-1, with a weak D call TRBD2 (7 bases). The CDR3 is 15 residues long. V lost 0 bases and J lost 5, with 12 bases in between. Per the germline V gene, CDR1 is SGHRS and CDR2 is YFSETQ. CDR3 sequence: CASSLGGGWDNEQFF. The CDR3, as DNA: TGCGCCAGCAGCTTGGGCGGGGGCTGGGACAATGAGCAGTTCTTC.

This clonotype was observed at least ten times. The chain combines TRBV7-9 with TRBJ1-5; D is unclear. The CDR3 consists of 12 residues. Germline CDR1 and CDR2: SEHNR and FQNEAQ (reference sequence). V lost 10 bases to trimming and J lost 4 bases, with 11 bases between them. Here the CDR3 reads CAIAPSNQPQHF. In DNA form, the CDR3 reads TGTGCCATCGCCCCGAGTAATCAGCCCCAGCATTTT.

This clonotype was detected a few times. The chain has TRBV11-1 and TRBJ2-2, with D perhaps matching TRBD1 (7 bases). The CDR3 is 16 amino acids. Trimming pared 5 bases from V and 6 bases from J, leaving 19 bases between. Per the germline V gene, CDR1 is SGHAT and CDR2 is FQDESV (reference sequence). CDR3 nucleotide sequence: TGTGCCAGCAGCACACAAGGAGGGGGCCGGGCCGGGGAGCTGTTTTTT. Protein sequence: CASSTQGGGRAGELFF.

This rearrangement joins TRBV20-1 to TRBJ2-7, with D perhaps matching TRBD1 (5 bases). The CDR3 has 13 residues. V was pared by 3 bases and J by 1 base, with 10 bases between. Germline V gene data show CDR1 as DFQATT and CDR2 as SNEGSKA (reference sequence). The CDR3 here is CSASGAGSYEQYF. The CDR3 DNA follows: TGCAGTGCTAGTGGGGCAGGGTCCTACGAGCAGTACTTC.

The table lists this clonotype with a few counts. V usage is TRBV5-1 and J usage is TRBJ2-5; 8 bases agree with TRBD2. Losses at the gene ends were 5 bases for V and 5 bases for J; bases not matched to a gene: 11. Germline CDR1 SGHRS, CDR2 YFSETQ. The CDR3 sequence is 15 residues long. The CDR3 DNA follows: TGCGCCAGCAGTTGGACGGGGGGGTCCGGGGAGACCCAGTACTTC. This gives the protein CASSWTGGSGETQYF. The entire variable domain, with the rest obtained from reference TRBV5-1 and TRBJ2-5, is as follows: KAGVTQTPRYLIKTRGQQVTLSCSPISGHRSVSWYQQTPGQGLQFLFEYFSETQRNKGNFPGRFSGRQFSNSRSEMNVSTLELGDSALYLCASSWTGGSGETQYFGPGTRLLVL.

There are a few counts of this clonotype. V usage is TRBV11-2 and J usage is TRBJ2-5; either TRBD1 or TRBD2 may supply D (5 bases each). This CDR3 contains 16 residues. Trimming took 5 bases from V and 1 from J, leaving 17 bases between them. Per germline, CDR1 SGHAT and CDR2 FQNNGV. The CDR3 region is CASSLGVWGSQETQYF. The DNA of the CDR3 is TGTGCCAGCAGCCTGGGGGTATGGGGGTCCCAAGAGACCCAGTACTTC.

This clonotype was seen ten or more times. In nucleotides, the CDR3 is TGTGCCACCTACGGACAGAACCAAGAGACCCAGTACTTC. Residues: CATYGQNQETQYF. The genes are TRBV28 and TRBJ2-5; D perhaps matches TRBD1 (6 bases). CDR1 is MDHEN, CDR2 SYDVKM, per germline. V lost 10 bases and J 0 bases, leaving 12 bases between the germline ends. The length of the CDR3 is 13 residues.

The chain links TRBV7-8 to TRBJ2-7; a possible D gene is TRBD1 (6 bases). CDR3 length: 16 amino acids. CDR1 is SGHVS and CDR2 is FQNEAQ in the germline V gene. Trimming left V 2 bases short and J 3 bases short, with 17 bases between. The CDR3 loop reads CASSLIGRGRIYEQYF. The CDR3 DNA is TGTGCCAGCAGCTTAATCGGCAGGGGCAGGATCTACGAGCAGTACTTC.

This clonotype has ten or more counts. J is TRBJ2-1 and V is TRBV7-2, with TRBD1 as a possible D gene (5 bases). Germline V gives CDR1 SGHTA, CDR2 FQGNSA. V was trimmed by 1 base and J by 1 base, leaving 8 bases between them. The CDR3 runs 15 residues. CDR3 loop: CASSLVGASYNEQFF. For the CDR3, the DNA is TGTGCCAGCAGCTTAGTTGGGGCATCCTACAATGAGCAGTTCTTC.

In this sample, this clonotype turned up a few times. The V call is TRBV24-1, the J call TRBJ2-3; no definite D call. This CDR3 is built from 14 residues. Trimming left V 9 bases short and J 1 base short, with 13 bases between. Germline V gene data show CDR1 as KGHDR and CDR2 as SFDVKD. CDR3 DNA sequence: TGTGCCACCGCCAACACCGGAGGCACAGATACGCAGTATTTT. This translates into CATANTGGTDTQYF.

The chain is built from TRBV3-1 and TRBJ2-5; D uncertain. The CDR3 loop spans 14 amino acids. Germline CDR1 and CDR2: LGHDT and YNNKEL (reference sequence). The V gene lost 1 base and the J gene lost 6 bases, with 12 bases spanning the gap. CDR3 loop: CASSQGMSSQTQYF. CDR3 DNA sequence: TGTGCCAGCAGCCAAGGGATGTCGAGTCAGACCCAGTACTTC.

The chain combines TRBV6-2 or TRBV6-3 with TRBJ2-7; 10 bases map to TRBD1. The germline V gene encodes CDR1 MNHEY and CDR2 SVGEGT. The trim removed 4 bases at V and 5 bases at J, leaving 11 bases unmatched. CDR3 size: 16 residues. CDR3 sequence reads: CASSSGGGQGYHEQYF. The CDR3 DNA follows: TGTGCCAGCAGTTCTGGCGGGGGACAGGGGTACCACGAGCAGTACTTC.

This clonotype was detected many times. This chain links TRBV5-5 with TRBJ1-4, with 9 nucleotides matching TRBD1. The CDR3 has 15 amino acids. From germline, CDR1 is SGHKS and CDR2 YYEKEE (reference sequence). The J segment lost 8 bases and the V segment lost 0 bases, leaving 5 bases of the junction unmatched. As DNA, the CDR3 is TGTGCCAGCAGCTTGGAGGGACAGGGTCACGAAAAACTGTTTTTT. Protein: CASSLEGQGHEKLFF.

This clonotype was counted between two and nine times. The gene calls are TRBV20-1 and TRBJ1-6, with D maybe TRBD1 (5 bases). V was cut by 7 bases and J by 1 base, with 14 bases left in between. Germline values: CDR1 DFQATT, CDR2 SNEGSKA (reference sequence). CDR3 length: 15 residues. CDR3 sequence reads: CSVRGTRSYNSPLHF. As DNA, the CDR3 is TGCAGTGTAAGAGGGACGAGGTCCTATAATTCACCCCTCCACTTT.

This clonotype was recorded at least ten times. The chain has TRBV18 and TRBJ2-3; the D gene is possibly TRBD2 (5 bases). With 4 bases removed from V and 5 bases from J, the gap between germline ends came to 13 bases. The CDR3 loop spans 14 amino acids. Germline V gene sequence: CDR1 KGHSH, CDR2 LQKENI. CDR3 region: CASSLSAQGDTQYF. CDR3 sequence (DNA): TGTGCCAGCTCACTTAGCGCCCAAGGAGATACGCAGTATTTT. The variable domain in full, with the rest retrieved from reference TRBV18 and TRBJ2-3, is NAGVMQNPRHLVRRRGQEARLRCSPMKGHSHVYWYRQLPEEGLKFMVYLQKENIIDESGMPKERFSAEFPKEGPSILRIQQVVRGDSAAYFCASSLSAQGDTQYFGPGTRLTVL.

The V and J genes are TRBV19 and TRBJ2-1; 7 positions agree with TRBD2. CDR1 is LNHDA and CDR2 is SQIVND in the germline V gene (reference sequence). J gave up 0 bases and V 6 bases, and 8 bases lay outside the gene matches. The CDR3 length is 16 residues. CDR3 region: CASRNKRGGSYNEQFF. Here the CDR3 DNA reads TGTGCCAGTAGGAATAAGCGGGGAGGCTCCTACAATGAGCAGTTCTTC.

This clonotype has a handful of counts. The J gene is TRBJ2-7, the V gene TRBV20-1, with TRBD2 matching over 7 bases. The CDR3 runs 13 residues. The germline gives CDR1 DFQATT, CDR2 SNEGSKA (reference sequence). The CDR3 sequence: CSLPTGTTYEQYF. The CDR3 coding sequence is TGCAGCCTTCCAACCGGGACTACCTACGAGCAGTACTTC.

There are many counts of this clonotype. The V and J genes are TRBV24-1 and TRBJ2-2, with TRBD2 identical over 7 bases. The germline V gene encodes CDR1 KGHDR and CDR2 SFDVKD. The CDR3 is 16 amino acids. V shed 6 bases, J shed 0 bases, and the junction held 6 bases outside the gene matches. This CDR3 is CATSPIGGANTGELFF. The CDR3 bases are TGTGCCACCAGTCCCATTGGGGGGGCGAACACCGGGGAGCTGTTTTTT.

This clonotype was observed at least ten times. This sequence joins TRBV7-2 and TRBJ2-5; 10 bases line up with TRBD2. The germline CDR1 and CDR2 sequences are SGHTA and FQGNSA. The V gene end was trimmed by 5 bases and the J gene end by 1 base; junction bases not matched to a gene: 4. The CDR3 covers 15 residues. The CDR3 spells CASSARLAGQETQYF. For the CDR3, the DNA is TGTGCCAGCAGCGCCAGACTAGCGGGCCAAGAGACCCAGTACTTC.